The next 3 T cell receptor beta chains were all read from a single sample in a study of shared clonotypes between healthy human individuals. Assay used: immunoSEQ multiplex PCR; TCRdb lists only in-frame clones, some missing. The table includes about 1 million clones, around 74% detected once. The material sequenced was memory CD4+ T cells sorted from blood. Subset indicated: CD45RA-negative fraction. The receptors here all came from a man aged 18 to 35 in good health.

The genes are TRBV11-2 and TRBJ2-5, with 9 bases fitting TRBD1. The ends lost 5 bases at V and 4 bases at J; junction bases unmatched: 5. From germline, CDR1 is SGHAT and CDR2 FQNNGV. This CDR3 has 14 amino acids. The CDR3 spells CASSVTQGAETQYF. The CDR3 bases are TGTGCCAGCAGCGTGACACAGGGGGCAGAGACCCAGTACTTC.

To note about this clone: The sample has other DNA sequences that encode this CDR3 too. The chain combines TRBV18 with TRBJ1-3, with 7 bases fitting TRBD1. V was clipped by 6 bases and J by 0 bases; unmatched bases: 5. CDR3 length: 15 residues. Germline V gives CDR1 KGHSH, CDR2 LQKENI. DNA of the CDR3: TGTGCCAGCTCGCTGGGGACAGCCTCTGGAAACACCATATATTTT. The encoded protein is CASSLGTASGNTIYF.

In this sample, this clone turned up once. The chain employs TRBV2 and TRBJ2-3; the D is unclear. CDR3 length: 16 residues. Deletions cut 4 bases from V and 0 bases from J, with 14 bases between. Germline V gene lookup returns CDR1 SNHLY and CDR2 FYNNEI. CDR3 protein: CASSVIRADSTDTQYF. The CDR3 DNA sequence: TGTGCCAGCAGTGTCATACGGGCAGATAGCACAGATACGCAGTATTTT.